This T cell receptor (beta chain) was identified in a study of CD8 T cells in Susac syndrome. An input of 0.5 to 1 ug of RNA was subjected to reverse transcription using random hexamers. MiXCR, run by TCRdb on the immunoSEQ multiplex PCR reads, gives a single entry per CDR3 protein. This table holds about 85,000 distinct CDR3 sequences, more than 85% found once. Trimming stripped 6 bases from V and 1 base from J, with 12 bases between. Germline loops: CDR1 MNHEY, CDR2 SMNVEV (reference sequence). The CDR3 loop spans 14 amino acids. TEMRA cells were enriched by FACS, and CD4+ and CD8+ T cells were negatively isolated.

The clonotype originates from a human donor with Susac syndrome. V is TRBV27 and J is TRBJ1-2; D possibly corresponds to TRBD1 (6 bases). Material for sequencing was CD8+ T cells from PBMCs. The chain's CDR3 is CASRPGTINYGYTF. In DNA, the CDR3 is TGTGCCAGCAGGCCCGGGACAATTAACTATGGCTACACCTTC.